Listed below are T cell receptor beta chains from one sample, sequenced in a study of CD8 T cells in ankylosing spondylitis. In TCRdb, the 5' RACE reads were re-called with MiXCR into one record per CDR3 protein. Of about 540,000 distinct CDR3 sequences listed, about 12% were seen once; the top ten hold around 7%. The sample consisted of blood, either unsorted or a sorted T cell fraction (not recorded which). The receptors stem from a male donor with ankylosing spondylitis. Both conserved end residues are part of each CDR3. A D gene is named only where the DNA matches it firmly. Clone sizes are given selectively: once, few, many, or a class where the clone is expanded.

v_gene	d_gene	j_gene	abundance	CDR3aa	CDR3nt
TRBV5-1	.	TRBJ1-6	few	CASSADNSPLHF	TGCGCCAGCAGCGCGGATAATTCACCCCTCCACTTT
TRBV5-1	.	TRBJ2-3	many	CASSVGSPSTDTQYF	TGCGCCAGCAGCGTTGGCTCTCCTAGCACAGATACGCAGTATTTT
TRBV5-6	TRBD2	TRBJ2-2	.	CASSLGLAGERELFF	TGTGCCAGCAGCCTGGGACTAGCGGGAGAGAGGGAGCTGTTTTTT
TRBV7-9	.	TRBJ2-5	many	CASSLGSGKETQYF	TGTGCCAGCAGCTTAGGGTCAGGGAAAGAGACCCAGTACTTC
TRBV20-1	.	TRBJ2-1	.	CSAQRVGKGDYLWNEQFF	TGCAGTGCCCAGAGGGTAGGGAAAGGAGACTACCTTTGGAATGAGCAGTTCTTC
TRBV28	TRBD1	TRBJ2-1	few	CASSLSDRVYNEQFF	TGTGCCAGCAGTTTGTCGGACAGGGTCTACAATGAGCAGTTCTTC
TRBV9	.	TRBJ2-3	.	CASSSGWWTTTDTQYF	TGTGCCAGCAGCTCAGGCTGGTGGACAACGACAGATACGCAGTATTTT
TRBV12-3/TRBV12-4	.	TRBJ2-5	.	CASSDDPRVTQYF	TGTGCCAGCAGTGACGACCCAAGGGTGACCCAGTACTTC
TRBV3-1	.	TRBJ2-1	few	CASSKSGGSYNEQFF	TGTGCCAGCAGCAAAAGCGGAGGTTCGTACAATGAGCAGTTCTTC
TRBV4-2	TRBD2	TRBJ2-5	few	CASSQDRTSGTQYF	TGTGCCAGCAGCCAAGATCGGACTAGCGGGACCCAGTACTTC
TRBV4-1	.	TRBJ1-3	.	CASSQERADRGNTIYF	TGCGCCAGCAGCCAAGAGAGGGCAGATCGTGGAAACACCATATATTTT
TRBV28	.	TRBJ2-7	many	CASSREGREQYF	TGTGCCAGCAGCCGAGAGGGGAGGGAGCAGTACTTC
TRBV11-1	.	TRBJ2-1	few	CASSSGRTLYNEQFF	TGTGCCAGCAGCTCCGGTAGGACTCTATACAATGAGCAGTTCTTC
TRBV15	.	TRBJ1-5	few	CATSRTAYSNQPQHF	TGTGCCACCAGCCGGACGGCGTATAGCAATCAGCCCCAGCATTTT
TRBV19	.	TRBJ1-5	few	CASSSVLSQPQHF	TGTGCCAGTAGTTCCGTCTTAAGTCAGCCCCAGCATTTT
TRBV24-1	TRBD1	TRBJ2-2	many	CATSDGQVGTGELFF	TGTGCCACCAGTGACGGACAGGTGGGCACCGGGGAGCTGTTTTTT
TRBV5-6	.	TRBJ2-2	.	CASSLGDPPGELFF	TGTGCCAGCAGCTTGGGGGATCCGCCCGGGGAGCTGTTTTTT
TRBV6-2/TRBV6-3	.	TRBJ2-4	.	CASSYSSKNIQYF	TGTGCCAGCAGTTACTCCTCCAAAAACATTCAGTACTTC
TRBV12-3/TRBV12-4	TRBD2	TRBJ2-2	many	CASSDGRLAGGTGELFF	TGTGCCAGCAGTGACGGGCGGTTGGCGGGAGGAACCGGGGAGCTGTTTTTT
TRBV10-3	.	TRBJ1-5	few	CASDWGQYSNQPQHF	TGTGCCAGCGACTGGGGCCAATATAGCAATCAGCCCCAGCATTTT
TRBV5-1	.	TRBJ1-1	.	CASSPQGREDTEAFF	TGCGCCAGCAGCCCGCAGGGAAGGGAGGACACTGAAGCTTTCTTT
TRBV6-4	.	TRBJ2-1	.	CASSDSSDSIEQFF	TGTGCCAGCAGTGACTCAAGCGACAGTATTGAGCAGTTCTTC
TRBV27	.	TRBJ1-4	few	CASSSRGGRGLSEKLFF	TGTGCCAGCAGTTCCCGGGGTGGCAGGGGTCTGTCCGAAAAACTGTTTTTT
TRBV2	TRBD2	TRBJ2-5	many	CASSAKLAGVRFGETQYF	TGTGCCAGCAGTGCTAAACTAGCGGGAGTCCGTTTTGGAGAGACCCAGTACTTC
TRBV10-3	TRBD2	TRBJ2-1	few	CAINPGLAGGPRNEQFF	TGTGCCATCAACCCGGGACTAGCGGGAGGCCCTAGGAATGAGCAGTTCTTC
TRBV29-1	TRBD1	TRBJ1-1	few	CSVADRGGTEAFF	TGCAGCGTGGCCGACAGGGGTGGCACTGAAGCTTTCTTT
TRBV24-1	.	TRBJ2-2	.	CATSDSLPGTGELFF	TGTGCCACCAGTGATTCCCTCCCGGGCACCGGGGAGCTGTTTTTT
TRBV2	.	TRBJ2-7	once	CASRWGTSEGSLGQYF	TGTGCCAGCAGATGGGGCACTTCGGAGGGAAGCCTGGGGCAGTACTTC
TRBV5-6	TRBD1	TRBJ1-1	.	CASSPLLRGRTEAFF	TGTGCCAGCAGCCCGTTACTCAGGGGGCGGACTGAAGCTTTCTTT
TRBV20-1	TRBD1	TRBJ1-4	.	CSANPGQGAEKLFF	TGCAGTGCCAACCCGGGACAGGGGGCTGAAAAACTGTTTTTT
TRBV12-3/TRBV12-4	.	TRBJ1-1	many	CASSWDPIGTEAFF	TGTGCCAGCAGTTGGGACCCCATCGGCACTGAAGCTTTCTTT
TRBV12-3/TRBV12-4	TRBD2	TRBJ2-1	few	CASSPRGLAGEHEQFF	TGTGCCAGCAGCCCCCGGGGACTAGCGGGAGAACATGAGCAGTTCTTC
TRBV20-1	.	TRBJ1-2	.	CCARDLHQSGASGYTF	TGCTGTGCTAGAGATCTCCATCAATCGGGAGCGAGTGGCTACACCTTC
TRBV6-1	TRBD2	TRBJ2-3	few	CASTRARSGRSTDTQYF	TGTGCCAGCACCAGAGCCCGTAGCGGGAGAAGCACAGATACGCAGTATTTT
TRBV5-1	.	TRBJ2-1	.	CASSYQRGSEQFF	TGCGCCAGCAGCTATCAACGGGGCTCCGAGCAGTTCTTC
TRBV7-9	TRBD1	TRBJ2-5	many	CASSLDRGQGSF	TGTGCCAGCAGCTTGGACAGGGGCCAAGGATCCTTC
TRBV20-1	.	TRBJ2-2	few	CSAIPGTNTGELFF	TGCAGTGCCATTCCTGGAACGAACACCGGGGAGCTGTTTTTT
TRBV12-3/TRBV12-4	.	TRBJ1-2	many	CASSLPGDVNGYTF	TGTGCCAGCAGTTTACCAGGGGACGTGAATGGCTACACCTTC
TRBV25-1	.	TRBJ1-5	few	CASSEKGHQPQHF	TGTGCCAGCAGTGAGAAGGGACATCAGCCCCAGCATTTT
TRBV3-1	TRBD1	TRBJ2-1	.	CASSQGQGVSEQFF	TGTGCCAGCAGCCAAGGACAGGGTGTGAGTGAGCAGTTCTTC
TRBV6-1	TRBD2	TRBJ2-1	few	CASSSGLAGPVSYNEQFF	TGTGCCAGCAGCTCGGGACTAGCGGGTCCTGTATCCTACAATGAGCAGTTCTTC
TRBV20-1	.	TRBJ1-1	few	CSALGVGEKNTEAFF	TGCAGTGCTTTGGGGGTGGGGGAGAAGAACACTGAAGCTTTCTTT
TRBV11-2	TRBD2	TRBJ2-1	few	CASSSTPTSGRWHEQFF	TGTGCCAGCAGCTCGACCCCCACTAGCGGGAGGTGGCATGAGCAGTTCTTC
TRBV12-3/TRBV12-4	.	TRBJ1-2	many	CASSFGYGYTF	TGTGCCAGCAGTTTTGGGTATGGCTACACCTTC
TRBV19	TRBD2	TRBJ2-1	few	CASSISSRLAPNEQFF	TGTGCCAGTAGTATTTCCTCCAGACTAGCGCCCAATGAGCAGTTCTTC
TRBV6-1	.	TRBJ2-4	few	CASSDNKGSEENIQYF	TGTGCCAGCAGTGATAACAAGGGGTCGGAGGAAAACATTCAGTACTTC